This TCR beta chain was sequenced in a study of blood T cell repertoires in COVID-19. TCRdb's table, derived via immunoSEQ multiplex PCR, lists solely in-frame clones and lacks some. The sample has about 160,000 clones, approximately 80% seen once. Trimming removed 4 bases from V and 2 bases from J; junction bases left unmatched: 7. The CDR3 has 16 amino acids. CDR1 is SGHTA, CDR2 FQGNSA, per germline. The sequenced material came from PBMCs or T cells enriched from blood (not recorded which). This sequence originates from a woman aged 55 to 70 who had recovered from COVID-19. This chain joins TRBV7-2 and TRBJ2-1; 8 nucleotides agree with TRBD2. The CDR3 sequence is CASSSTAGAAYNEQFF. CDR3 bases: TGTGCCAGCAGCTCGACAGCGGGGGCAGCCTACAATGAGCAGTTCTTC.